The 4 T cell receptor beta chains given below trace back to one sample, sequenced in a study of T cell responses to AZD1222 COVID-19 vaccine. Assay used: immunoSEQ multiplex PCR; TCRdb lists only in-frame clones, some missing. The sample consists of some 30,000 clones, 85% to 90% of them appearing once. Source: peripheral blood, taken 28 days after the second AZD1222 dose. Source of these receptors: an adult who received the AZD1222 COVID-19 vaccine.

J is TRBJ1-2 and V is TRBV30, with D possibly matching TRBD1 (6 bases). CDR3 length equals 16 residues. Germline assignment: CDR1 GTSNPN and CDR2 SVGIG (reference sequence). The V gene lost 0 bases and the J gene lost 4 bases, with 18 bases spanning the gap. This CDR3 is CAWSVQAGERGYGYTF. DNA of the CDR3: TGTGCCTGGAGTGTACAGGCAGGGGAGAGGGGCTATGGCTACACCTTC.

J is TRBJ1-4 and V is TRBV10-1, with D unclear. Germline-derived CDR1 and CDR2 are WNHNN and SYGVQD (reference sequence). V was clipped by 3 bases and J by 5 bases, with 7 bases between them. The CDR3 consists of 13 residues. The CDR3 sequence: CASSETLNEKLFF. CDR3 DNA: TGCGCCAGCAGTGAAACCCTAAATGAAAAACTGTTTTTT.

The chain carries TRBV6-5 and TRBJ1-3; D not resolved. This CDR3 comprises 15 residues. In germline, CDR1 is MNHEY, CDR2 SVGAGI. The germline V and J ends were trimmed by 6 bases and 2 bases, with 14 bases remaining between them. CDR3 nucleotide sequence: TGTGCCAGCAGCCTCGGATGGGATCCTGGAAACACCATATATTTT. Translated: CASSLGWDPGNTIYF.

This clone was recorded once. V gene TRBV5-5 combines with J gene TRBJ1-5; no reliable D call. The germline V gene has CDR1 SGHKS and CDR2 YYEKEE (reference sequence). The CDR3 extends over 15 amino acids. Trimming left V 2 bases short and J 4 bases short, with 13 bases between. DNA for the CDR3: TGTGCCAGCAGCTTAAGAGAGGACTCAAATCAGCCCCAGCATTTT. Amino acids: CASSLREDSNQPQHF.